The T cell receptor beta chain described here comes from a study of tumor and adjacent non-tumor tissue in lung cancer. At the level of the study: The patients, roughly eleven men and about 5 women, were about 31 to 80 with stage I to III disease. Whole-study results and caveats: Compared with tumor, normal lung showed significantly lower TCR diversity. In normal lung, the top 100 clones were significantly more dominant than in tumor.

The template was RNA from unsorted bulk tissue. This non-tumor lung sample came from over 3 cm beyond the tumor edge. Between August and November 2014, newly diagnosed, chemotherapy-naive lung cancer patients underwent thoracic surgery in China. Trimming took off 6 bases at V and 0 bases at J, with 7 bases between the two ends. Germline lookup yields CDR1 MNHEY and CDR2 SVGAGI. The CDR3 sequence is 13 residues long. TCRbeta libraries were built with three rounds of nested PCR, modified from ARM-PCR. TCRdb re-analysed the multiplex PCR reads in MiXCR, keeping a single row per CDR3 protein. Among about 86,000 distinct CDR3 sequences listed, approximately 73% were seen once. By sample share, this clonotype is medium-sized. Its antigen remains unidentified.

The rearrangement uses TRBV6-5 and TRBJ2-3; D ambiguous. The receptor's source is a woman between 45 and 60 years old with non-small cell lung cancer. The sample consisted of distant non-tumor lung tissue. The CDR3 nucleotides read TGTGCCAGCAGAGATCTTAGCACAGATACGCAGTATTTT. This translates into CASRDLSTDTQYF.